The 19 T cell receptor beta chains below were found in one sample sequenced in a study of cytomegalovirus exposure and HLA in healthy donors. PCR primers comprised 60 Vbeta and 13 Jbeta primers. TCRdb keeps only in-frame clones here, not all; method: immunoSEQ multiplex PCR. The sample lists about 75,000 clones; roughly 84% were seen once. The sequenced sample was PBMCs. The source is a man aged 65 to 85 in good health and CMV-seropositive.

In this sample, this clone turned up once. The chain has TRBV9 and TRBJ2-1, with 7 bases matching TRBD2. V dropped 0 bases and J dropped 0; count of bases not matched to a gene: 6. This CDR3 has 17 residues. Germline V gene data show CDR1 as SGDLS and CDR2 as YYNGEE. DNA for the CDR3: TGTGCCAGCAGCGTAGCCAGCGGGGCCGGCTCCTACAATGAGCAGTTCTTC. Protein: CASSVASGAGSYNEQFF.

The V gene is TRBV4-3, the J gene TRBJ1-2; 7 bases are shared with TRBD1. The germline CDR1 and CDR2 sequences are LGHNA and YSLEER. This CDR3 has 14 residues. V was clipped by 4 bases and J by 8 bases; unmatched bases: 10. CDR3 in DNA: TGCGCCAGCAGCCTCATTACAGGGGTAGGAGGCTACACCTTC. This gives the protein CASSLITGVGGYTF.

The chain combines TRBV5-1 with TRBJ2-7; TRBD1 is a possible D gene (6 bases). The V and J ends lost 5 bases and 4 bases respectively, with 13 bases between them. CDR1 is SGHRS and CDR2 is YFSETQ in the germline V gene. This CDR3 has 13 residues. CDR3: CASSGSGAYEQYF. The CDR3 DNA follows: TGCGCCAGCAGTGGGTCAGGGGCATACGAGCAGTACTTC. The variable domain in full, with the rest retrieved from reference TRBV5-1 and TRBJ2-7, is KAGVTQTPRYLIKTRGQQVTLSCSPISGHRSVSWYQQTPGQGLQFLFEYFSETQRNKGNFPGRFSGRQFSNSRSEMNVSTLELGDSALYLCASSGSGAYEQYFGPGTRLTVT.

The rearrangement links TRBV6-4 to TRBJ1-5; D is ambiguous. Germline CDR1 is MRHNA and CDR2 is SNTAGT. CDR3 length: 14 residues. Trimming left V 6 bases short and J 6 bases short, with 15 bases between. The CDR3 bases are TGTGCCAGCAGAGACACACAAGAGGCTCAGCCCCAGCATTTT. This encodes CASRDTQEAQPQHF.

The chain recombines TRBV2 with TRBJ2-1; 13 bases are shared with TRBD2. Germline values: CDR1 SNHLY, CDR2 FYNNEI. This CDR3 is 15 amino acids long. The J segment lost 8 bases and the V segment lost 4 bases, leaving 5 bases of the junction unmatched. As DNA, the CDR3 is TGTGCCAGCAGTGTGGGACTAGCGGGGATCGATGAGCAGTTCTTC. Amino acid sequence: CASSVGLAGIDEQFF.

J is TRBJ2-7 and V is TRBV28; 9 nucleotides match TRBD1. This CDR3 is 14 amino acids long. The junction had 8 bases not matched to a gene; V was cut back by 5 bases and J by 6 bases. CDR1 and CDR2 from the germline V gene are MDHEN and SYDVKM. CDR3 nucleotides: TGTGCCAGCAGTCGACAGGGGGGGGGAGGCGAGCAGTACTTC. It encodes CASSRQGGGGEQYF.

J is TRBJ2-5 and V is TRBV7-8; D not resolved. With 3 bases removed from V and 5 bases from J, the gap between germline ends came to 4 bases. The V gene's germline CDR1 is SGHVS and CDR2 FQNEAQ. CDR3 size: 11 residues. The CDR3 nucleotides are TGTGCCAGCAGCTTCTTGGAGACCCAGTACTTC. Translation: CASSFLETQYF.

As for this clone: Mismatch with germline at one junction end may stem from a read error. CDR3 sequence: CASSRTLAGALSF. In DNA, the CDR3 is TGTGCCAGCAGTCGGACGCTAGCGGGAGCTCTCTCCTTC. This chain connects TRBV6-5 to TRBJ2-7, with 10 bases aligning to TRBD2. This CDR3 is 13 amino acids long. The germline gives CDR1 MNHEY, CDR2 SVGAGI.

The chain has TRBV4-2 and TRBJ2-1, with TRBD2 matching over 7 bases. There are 16 residues in the CDR3. Germline CDR1 is LGHNA and CDR2 is YNFKEQ. Trimming removed 1 base from V and 6 bases from J; junction bases left unmatched: 9. CDR3 DNA sequence: TGTGCCAGCAGCCAAGTCAGAGGACTAGGCGCCAATGAGCAGTTCTTC. Residues: CASSQVRGLGANEQFF.

The V and J genes are TRBV9 and TRBJ2-3, with 7 bases fitting TRBD1. The germline gives CDR1 SGDLS, CDR2 YYNGEE. CDR3 size: 15 residues. V shed 2 bases and J 2 bases; nucleotides not matched to a gene: 5. The CDR3 reads CASSVGQATTDTQYF. The CDR3 DNA reads as TGTGCCAGCAGCGTTGGACAGGCCACCACAGATACGCAGTATTTT.

This clone occurred a few times. The chain carries TRBV29-1 and TRBJ2-7; weak D call: TRBD1 (5 bases). The germline gives CDR1 SQVTM, CDR2 ANQGSEA. The V and J ends lost 5 bases and 2 bases respectively, with 13 bases between them. CDR3 length equals 13 residues. The CDR3 loop reads CSVRWGWAYEQYF. The CDR3, as DNA: TGCAGCGTTCGGTGGGGCTGGGCCTACGAGCAGTACTTC.

The chain has TRBV18 and TRBJ1-2; 9 bases map to TRBD1. Trimming at V came to 2 bases and at J to 2 bases, leaving 3 bases not matched to a gene. The germline V gene has CDR1 KGHSH and CDR2 LQKENI. The CDR3 extends over 15 amino acids. Written as DNA, the CDR3 is TGTGCCAGCTCACCAGATGGACAGGGGAACTATGGCTACACCTTC. Translated: CASSPDGQGNYGYTF. The full variable domain, in which reference TRBV18 and TRBJ1-2 provide the parts outside the CDR3, is NAGVMQNPRHLVRRRGQEARLRCSPMKGHSHVYWYRQLPEEGLKFMVYLQKENIIDESGMPKERFSAEFPKEGPSILRIQQVVRGDSAAYFCASSPDGQGNYGYTFGSGTRLTVV.

The sample holds a few counts of this clone. CDR3 loop: CASLGQENYGYTF. The CDR3 DNA is TGTGCCAGCTTGGGACAGGAGAACTATGGCTACACCTTC. This chain links TRBV25-1 with TRBJ1-2; 8 bases line up with TRBD1. With V trimmed by 8 bases and J by 2 bases, 4 bases remained unmatched. Germline V lookup: CDR1 MGHDK, CDR2 SYGVNS. The CDR3 sequence is 13 residues long.

V and J are TRBV30 and TRBJ1-5, with 9 positions matching TRBD1. The CDR3 length is 14 residues. The junction had 8 bases not matched to a gene; V was cut back by 5 bases and J by 6 bases. Germline V gives CDR1 GTSNPN, CDR2 SVGIG (reference sequence). CDR3 sequence reads: CAWAIQGASQPQHF. The CDR3 DNA sequence: TGTGCCTGGGCTATACAGGGGGCGAGTCAGCCCCAGCATTTT.

J is TRBJ1-4 and V is TRBV5-1; weak D call: TRBD1 (6 bases). The V gene's germline CDR1 is SGHRS and CDR2 YFSETQ. Deletions cut 0 bases from V and 1 base from J, with 13 bases between. The CDR3 is made up of 17 amino acids. This CDR3 reads CASSLAWQGKTNEKLFF. DNA for the CDR3: TGCGCCAGCAGCTTGGCATGGCAGGGGAAAACTAATGAAAAACTGTTTTTT. Together with reference TRBV5-1 and TRBJ1-4, the CDR3 gives the full variable domain: KAGVTQTPRYLIKTRGQQVTLSCSPISGHRSVSWYQQTPGQGLQFLFEYFSETQRNKGNFPGRFSGRQFSNSRSEMNVSTLELGDSALYLCASSLAWQGKTNEKLFFGSGTQLSVL.

This clone was counted a single time. The chain combines TRBV4-2 with TRBJ2-1; D perhaps matches TRBD2 (6 bases). The V end lost 0 bases, the J end lost 6 bases, and 12 bases lay between the germline ends. This CDR3 spans 15 amino acids. In germline, CDR1 is LGHNA, CDR2 YNFKEQ. The CDR3 sequence: CASSQDREWGNEQFF. The CDR3 region has the DNA TGTGCCAGCAGCCAAGATCGGGAGTGGGGCAATGAGCAGTTCTTC.

J is TRBJ1-1 and V is TRBV5-8; 8 nucleotides match TRBD1. This CDR3 contains 15 residues. The germline V gene encodes CDR1 SGHTS and CDR2 YDEGEE. The trim removed 3 bases at V and 3 bases at J, leaving 7 bases unmatched. CDR3 sequence (DNA): TGTGCCAGCAGCTGGACCCCGACAGGGGACACTGAAGCTTTCTTT. Its translation: CASSWTPTGDTEAFF.

The chain links TRBV29-1 to TRBJ1-1, with D possibly TRBD1 on 6 matching bases. Trimming shortened V by 8 bases and J by 6 bases, and 16 bases separated the two germline ends. The CDR3 contains 12 residues. Germline CDR1 is SQVTM and CDR2 is ANQGSEA. CDR3 DNA: TGCAGCTCAACGTACGGGGGGCCTGAAGCTTTCTTT. It yields the protein CSSTYGGPEAFF.

The rearrangement links TRBV6-5 to TRBJ2-7; TRBD1 matches at 9 bases. The V segment lost 5 bases and the J segment 6 bases; nucleotides outside the gene matches: 8. This CDR3 has 14 residues. Germline V gene sequence: CDR1 MNHEY, CDR2 SVGAGI. CDR3 bases: TGTGCCAGCAGTAGGGACAGGGATTCCGGCGAGCAGTACTTC. This encodes CASSRDRDSGEQYF.